What follows are 10 T cell receptor beta chains derived from one specimen sequenced in a study of blood T cell repertoires in COVID-19. Assay used: immunoSEQ multiplex PCR; TCRdb lists only in-frame clones, some missing. The profile covers some 150,000 clones, with 75% to 90% appearing a single time and roughly 4.4% taken by the ten largest. The sequenced sample consisted of peripheral blood. All receptors derive from a human donor in a cohort sampled during active COVID-19.

As for this clone: The sample has other DNA sequences that encode this CDR3 too. The rearrangement links TRBV2 to TRBJ2-7; no clear D. Germline V lookup: CDR1 SNHLY, CDR2 FYNNEI. The V and J ends lost 3 bases and 2 bases respectively, with 8 bases between them. CDR3 length: 13 residues. The CDR3 region has the DNA TGTGCCAGCAGTGACGCCGAGCCCTACGAGCAGTACGTC. The encoded protein is CASSDAEPYEQYV.

This clone was counted a single time. The chain is built from TRBV7-8 and TRBJ1-5; 7 bases line up with TRBD1. Germline V CDR1 and CDR2: SGHVS, FQNEAQ. The V segment lost 2 bases and the J segment 4 bases; nucleotides outside the gene matches: 5. CDR3 length: 15 amino acids. The CDR3 loop reads CASSLRTGLNQPQHF. The CDR3 DNA is TGTGCCAGCAGCTTACGGACAGGACTAAATCAGCCCCAGCATTTT.

The rearrangement links TRBV5-4 to TRBJ2-1; the D is unclear. The germline V gene encodes CDR1 SGHNT and CDR2 YYREEE (reference sequence). Trimming took off 4 bases at V and 3 bases at J, with 11 bases between the two ends. The CDR3 sequence is 14 residues long. The CDR3: CASSIDTVYNEQFF. CDR3 bases: TGTGCCAGCAGCATTGACACGGTCTACAATGAGCAGTTCTTC.

In its sample, this clone was seen a few times. The gene calls are TRBV29-1 and TRBJ1-1, with 9 bases matching TRBD1. J was trimmed by 6 bases and V by 4 bases; bases with no gene match: 3. The CDR3 length is 12 residues. Germline V gene lookup returns CDR1 SQVTM and CDR2 ANQGSEA. The CDR3 region is CSVAGQGSEAFF. The CDR3 bases are TGCAGCGTTGCGGGACAGGGCTCTGAAGCTTTCTTT.

The chain carries TRBV5-1 and TRBJ2-5, with D unresolved. The germline V gene has CDR1 SGHRS and CDR2 YFSETQ. The ends were cut back, 1 base at V and 2 bases at J, with 6 bases in the middle. The CDR3 totals 13 residues. The CDR3 sequence: CASSLTVQETQYF. The CDR3 coding sequence is TGCGCCAGCAGCTTGACGGTTCAAGAGACCCAGTACTTC. Full variable domain (rest looked up from reference TRBV5-1 and TRBJ2-5): KAGVTQTPRYLIKTRGQQVTLSCSPISGHRSVSWYQQTPGQGLQFLFEYFSETQRNKGNFPGRFSGRQFSNSRSEMNVSTLELGDSALYLCASSLTVQETQYFGPGTRLLVL.

This chain links TRBV30 with TRBJ2-5, with D possibly matching TRBD1 (6 bases). The CDR3 runs to 15 residues. The V gene lost 3 bases and the J gene lost 3 bases, with 17 bases spanning the gap. CDR1 is GTSNPN and CDR2 is SVGIG in the germline V gene (reference sequence). CDR3 DNA sequence: TGTGCCTGGAGATCCGGGACAAGCCCTGAAGAGACCCAGTACTTC. Its protein product is CAWRSGTSPEETQYF.

V is TRBV7-9 and J is TRBJ2-5; D is possibly TRBD1 (5 bases). Looked up from germline, CDR1 is SEHNR and CDR2 is FQNEAQ (reference sequence). This CDR3 spans 12 amino acids. Trimming removed 2 bases from V and 7 bases from J, with 8 bases in between. DNA of the CDR3: TGTGCCAGCAGCTTATATAGGGGGACCCAGTACTTC. Its protein product is CASSLYRGTQYF.

This clone was picked up a small number of times. This chain connects TRBV9 to TRBJ2-2; D not certain. The CDR3 covers 13 residues. Trimming cost V 1 base and J 4 bases, with 5 bases left between them. The germline V gene encodes CDR1 SGDLS and CDR2 YYNGEE. DNA for the CDR3: TGTGCCAGCAGCGTATACATCACCGGGGAGCTGTTTTTT. It yields the protein CASSVYITGELFF.

The chain joins TRBV18 to TRBJ2-7, with D hard to call. The CDR3 is 14 residues long. Trimming left V 6 bases short and J 7 bases short, with 19 bases between. Germline CDR1 reads KGHSH; CDR2 reads LQKENI. As DNA, the CDR3 is TGTGCCAGCTCCCCCAACCTCGGAGACGGGGAGCAGTACGTC. It translates to CASSPNLGDGEQYV.

The chain carries TRBV2 and TRBJ2-1; 9 bases map to TRBD1. Germline trimming cut 5 bases from V and 7 bases from J; bases unmatched to any gene: 3. Germline V CDR1 and CDR2: SNHLY, FYNNEI. This CDR3 is built from 13 residues. The DNA for the CDR3 is TGTGCCAGCAGTCGGACAGGGGTAAATGAGCAGTTCTTC. This encodes CASSRTGVNEQFF.